This T cell receptor beta chain was found in a study of breast tumors, draining lymph nodes, adjacent tissues. As to this clonotype: Its target is unknown.

V was clipped by 3 bases and J by 5 bases; unmatched bases: 8. The CDR3 runs 15 residues. Germline V gives CDR1 SNHLY, CDR2 FYNNEI. Findings and caveats of the study: Data fit most tumor T cells coming from lymph node, expanding in tumor. Luminal-like breast cancer showed significantly higher tumor–nontumor repertoire similarity than basal-like. Tumors had less TCR diversity than lymph nodes, more than nontumor tissue. Tumor T cell lymph node origin was a supported hypothesis, not proven.

TCRdb reanalysed the multiplex PCR reads using MiXCR and keeps one entry per CDR3 protein. In the table there are over 10,000 distinct CDR3 sequences, about 50% of which are singletons. This chain connects TRBV2 to TRBJ2-3; 7 bases match TRBD1. Sequenced sample: tumor-adjacent breast tissue. The source is a female donor with breast cancer. Some clones in this sample may be carry-over from other donors' samples. CDR3 region: CASSEGTAMIDTQYF. CDR3 sequence (DNA): TGTGCCAGCAGTGAGGGGACAGCTATGATAGATACGCAGTATTTT.